This T cell receptor beta chain stems from a study of long-term antiretroviral therapy in people with HIV. Study conclusions and caveats: Repertoires in HIV (unlike those of controls) had narrower CDR3 length ranges.

Regarding this clone: Its antigen is still unknown.

CDR1 is SGHNT and CDR2 is YYREEE in the germline V gene (reference sequence). Unmatched junction bases numbered 7, after V lost 3 bases and J lost 0 bases. CDR3 size: 16 residues. Researchers ran immunoSEQ v3.0 at survey level. The table came from immunoSEQ multiplex PCR; TCRdb's copy has only in-frame clones and leaves some out. The data contain approximately 19,000 clones, more than 75% of them singletons. Sample: unsorted PBMCs, taken 2.6 years after starting antiretroviral therapy. The receptor was isolated from a woman aged 45-59 years with HIV. This chain joins TRBV5-4 and TRBJ2-3, with 7 positions matching TRBD2. The CDR3: CASSWGGTPSTDTQYF. CDR3 DNA sequence: TGTGCCAGCAGCTGGGGGGGAACACCAAGCACAGATACGCAGTATTTT.